This T cell receptor (beta chain) was sequenced during a study of post-analysis software for immune sequencing data. Study-level information: Relapsing-remitting, secondary progressive and progressive-relapsing courses of multiple sclerosis were included. Study-level results: Significantly lower normalized Chao1 diversity was seen in multiple sclerosis patients than in controls. The study found TRBV5-6, TRBV5-1 and TRBV20-1 among five TRBV segments more frequent in patients than controls.

Germline lookup yields CDR1 MNHEY and CDR2 SVGAGI. This CDR3 contains 12 residues. With 4 bases removed from V and 8 bases from J, the gap between germline ends came to 11 bases. Prepared libraries of TCR beta cDNA carried unique molecular identifiers. Between roughly 1 and 10 million T cells gave rise to a few hundred thousand cDNA molecules. TCRdb itself ran the PCR reads through MiXCR, one entry per CDR3 protein. In the table there are hundreds of thousands of distinct CDR3 sequences, around 33% of which are singletons. Comments on this clonotype: Its target is not known.

The receptor was derived from a girl aged 10-17 years with multiple sclerosis. V and J are TRBV6-5 and TRBJ1-2; possibly TRBD1 for D (6 bases). The sample taken for sequencing was blood. The CDR3 spells CASSSGARGYTF. Written as DNA, the CDR3 is TGTGCCAGCAGTTCAGGGGCTAGGGGCTACACCTTC.